Below, 26 T cell receptor beta chains from the same sample are listed, as sequenced in a study of blood T cell repertoires in COVID-19. Profiling relied on immunoSEQ multiplex PCR, and the TCRdb table lists in-frame clones only, not all of them. Here the sample spans about 140,000 clones, 81% being singletons. The sequenced sample was peripheral blood. The receptors were gathered from a woman aged 55-69 years with active or convalescent COVID-19.

In DNA, the CDR3 is TGCGCCAGCGGACTAGCGGCTTCCTACAATGAGCAGTTCTTC. Translated: CASGLAASYNEQFF. The chain has TRBV5-1 and TRBJ2-1, with 10 bases lining up with TRBD2. V lost 7 bases and J lost 1; bases outside the gene matches: 2. This CDR3 has 14 amino acids. The germline gives CDR1 SGHRS, CDR2 YFSETQ. Based on the CDR3 plus reference TRBV5-1 and TRBJ2-1, the full variable domain is KAGVTQTPRYLIKTRGQQVTLSCSPISGHRSVSWYQQTPGQGLQFLFEYFSETQRNKGNFPGRFSGRQFSNSRSEMNVSTLELGDSALYLCASGLAASYNEQFFGPGTRLTVL.

V usage is TRBV7-9 and J usage is TRBJ1-2, with D tentatively TRBD1 (6 bases). The CDR3 has 13 residues. Trimming cost V 6 bases and J 3 bases, with 11 bases left between them. Germline CDR1 reads SEHNR; CDR2 reads FQNEAQ (reference sequence). As DNA, the CDR3 is TGTGCCAGCAGAACCCCAGGGGACTATGGCTACACCTTC. Amino acids: CASRTPGDYGYTF.

In its sample, this clone was seen a few times. The CDR3: CASSQAGTGTEQYF. The CDR3 nucleotides read TGTGCCAGCAGCCAAGCCGGGACAGGGACCGAGCAGTACTTC. The chain couples TRBV14 to TRBJ2-7; 9 bases are shared with TRBD1. Unmatched junction bases numbered 4, after V lost 1 base and J lost 6 bases. Per the germline V gene, CDR1 is SGHDN and CDR2 is FVKESK. This CDR3 contains 14 residues. Drawing the rest from reference TRBV14 and TRBJ2-7, the complete variable domain is EAGVTQFPSHSVIEKGQTVTLRCDPISGHDNLYWYRRVMGKEIKFLLHFVKESKQDESGMPNNRFLAERTGGTYSTLKVQPAELEDSGVYFCASSQAGTGTEQYFGPGTRLTVT.

On this clone: Its ends do not fully match the called genes, so a read error is possible. The rearrangement joins TRBV11-2 to TRBJ2-2, with a weak D call TRBD2 (6 bases). Looked up from germline, CDR1 is SGHAT and CDR2 is FQNNGV. The CDR3 has 16 residues. This chain's CDR3 is CASSLMGLVDLGGLFF. As DNA, the CDR3 is TGTGCCAGCAGCTTAATGGGACTCGTCGATCTCGGGGGGCTGTTTTTT.

The rearrangement links TRBV20-1 to TRBJ1-2; D gene uncertain. The CDR3 spans 11 residues. V was clipped by 4 bases and J by 3 bases, with 6 bases between them. Germline V gene sequence: CDR1 DFQATT, CDR2 SNEGSKA (reference sequence). The CDR3 DNA sequence: TGCAGTGCTACTCCCGACTATGGCTACACCTTC. Protein: CSATPDYGYTF.

This clone was observed a handful of times. The rearrangement links TRBV29-1 to TRBJ1-1; D is possibly TRBD1 (5 bases). The CDR3 runs 12 residues. V lost 5 bases and J 3 bases, leaving 10 bases between the germline ends. Germline V gene lookup returns CDR1 SQVTM and CDR2 ANQGSEA. In nucleotides, the CDR3 is TGCAGCGTTCGCAAAGGGGACACTGAAGCTTTCTTT. This sequence encodes CSVRKGDTEAFF.

The chain joins TRBV11-2 to TRBJ2-1; 13 bases match TRBD2. This CDR3 has 15 residues. Germline CDR1 SGHAT, CDR2 FQNNGV. V was pared by 5 bases and J by 8 bases, with 6 bases of the junction left unmatched. CDR3 protein: CASSLGLAGVHEQFF. CDR3 DNA sequence: TGTGCCAGCAGCCTAGGACTAGCGGGAGTACATGAGCAGTTCTTC.

V and J are TRBV4-1 and TRBJ2-7, with D possibly being TRBD2 (5 bases). This CDR3 is built from 15 residues. Between the trimmed V and J ends, which lost 4 bases and 1 base, there was a span of 14 bases. Germline V CDR1 and CDR2: MGHRA, YSYEKL. CDR3 sequence (DNA): TGCGCCAGCAGCCTAGCGACCCTAGGTTCCTACGAGCAGTACTTC. Encoded protein: CASSLATLGSYEQYF.

The chain recombines TRBV27 with TRBJ1-2, with 8 bases matching TRBD1. The CDR3 covers 13 residues. After removal of 5 bases from V and 6 bases from J, the junction contained 5 bases not matched to a gene. CDR1 MNHEY and CDR2 SMNVEV come from the germline V gene (reference sequence). In DNA form, the CDR3 reads TGTGCCAGCAGTCCCCGACAGGGGAATGGCTACACCTTC. Encoded protein: CASSPRQGNGYTF.

The V call is TRBV6-5, the J call TRBJ2-5; 7 nucleotides align to TRBD1. This CDR3 spans 16 amino acids. The germline V gene encodes CDR1 MNHEY and CDR2 SVGAGI. The V segment lost 2 bases and the J segment 0 bases; nucleotides outside the gene matches: 6. This CDR3 is CASSYLGTDYQETQYF. The CDR3 DNA reads as TGTGCCAGCAGTTACCTGGGGACAGACTACCAAGAGACCCAGTACTTC.

This rearrangement joins TRBV6-2 or TRBV6-3 to TRBJ2-7; 13 bases map to TRBD2. This CDR3 spans 16 amino acids. V was clipped by 1 base and J by 1 base; unmatched bases: 1. Germline-derived CDR1 and CDR2 are MNHEY and SVGEGT. CDR3 sequence: CASSYLGLAGSYEQYF. The CDR3 DNA is TGTGCCAGCAGTTACTTGGGACTAGCGGGATCCTACGAGCAGTACTTC.

This clone was found a few times. J is TRBJ2-3 and V is TRBV10-3; the D gene is possibly TRBD2 (5 bases). V gave up 4 bases and J gave up 3 bases, with 14 bases separating them. Germline assignment: CDR1 ENHRY and CDR2 SYGVKD. There are 15 residues in the CDR3. The CDR3 is CAISVLRAGTDTQYF. DNA for the CDR3: TGTGCCATCAGTGTACTGAGGGCTGGTACAGATACGCAGTATTTT.

The rearrangement links TRBV4-1 to TRBJ2-3; D may be TRBD2 (6 bases). The CDR3 extends over 17 amino acids. V was shortened by 0 bases and J by 2 bases, with 15 bases between the two germline ends. CDR1 and CDR2 (germline): MGHRA, YSYEKL. CDR3 nucleotides: TGCGCCAGCAGCCAAGAGGGTGGGGGGTCGAACACAGATACGCAGTATTTT. Protein sequence: CASSQEGGGSNTDTQYF.

This clone was observed once. The chain employs TRBV7-2 and TRBJ1-1; 9 positions match TRBD1. The J segment lost 6 bases and the V segment lost 5 bases, leaving 7 bases of the junction unmatched. Germline-derived CDR1 and CDR2 are SGHTA and FQGNSA. The CDR3 length is 14 residues. DNA for the CDR3: TGTGCCAGCAGCCCAACAGGGGGCAGGGCTGAAGCTTTCTTT. The encoded protein is CASSPTGGRAEAFF.

The chain recombines TRBV28 with TRBJ1-2; no clear D gene. V was trimmed by 6 bases and J by 0 bases, leaving 17 bases between them. This CDR3 spans 16 amino acids. CDR1 is MDHEN, CDR2 SYDVKM, per germline. The CDR3: CASRTGWVITNYGYTF. CDR3 nucleotides: TGTGCCAGCAGGACGGGTTGGGTTATAACTAACTATGGCTACACCTTC.

Only a few counts were recorded for this clone. J is TRBJ2-5 and V is TRBV6-2 or TRBV6-3, with TRBD1 identical over 9 bases. Germline CDR1 and CDR2: MNHEY and SVGEGT. V dropped 2 bases and J dropped 1; count of bases not matched to a gene: 11. This CDR3 is 18 amino acids long. The CDR3 protein is CASSYRFGDRVIQETQYF. The CDR3 region has the DNA TGTGCCAGCAGTTACCGCTTTGGGGACAGGGTCATCCAAGAGACCCAGTACTTC.

The chain uses TRBV27 and TRBJ1-2, with TRBD1 matching 10 bases. Germline loops: CDR1 MNHEY, CDR2 SMNVEV (reference sequence). V was clipped by 4 bases and J by 4 bases; unmatched bases: 3. This CDR3 region has 14 residues. The CDR3 spells CASSSGTGAYGYTF. The CDR3 DNA reads TGTGCCAGCAGTTCGGGGACAGGGGCCTATGGCTACACCTTC.

The rearrangement links TRBV5-4 to TRBJ2-7; D is possibly TRBD2 (6 bases). V lost 4 bases to trimming and J lost 6 bases, with 11 bases between them. CDR3 length: 12 residues. Germline CDR1 SGHNT, CDR2 YYREEE (reference sequence). DNA of the CDR3: TGTGCCAGCAGCCGGGCGGGGCGCGAGCAGTACGTC. This sequence encodes CASSRAGREQYV.

The rearrangement uses TRBV11-3 and TRBJ2-3, with unresolved D. The CDR3 sequence is 14 residues long. The V and J ends lost 5 bases and 1 base respectively, with 10 bases between them. Germline V gene data show CDR1 as SGHNT and CDR2 as YENEEA. The CDR3 DNA is TGTGCCAGCAGCCTGACCCGGGGCACAGATACGCAGTATTTT. The encoded protein is CASSLTRGTDTQYF.

This clone appeared a few times. The chain recombines TRBV28 with TRBJ1-1; 8 bases map to TRBD1. Unmatched junction bases numbered 8, after V lost 3 bases and J lost 5 bases. The CDR3 runs 15 residues. CDR1 and CDR2 from the germline V gene are MDHEN and SYDVKM. The CDR3 DNA reads TGTGCCAGCAGTTTCGGAGGACAGGGCCGGACTGAAGCTTTCTTT. As protein: CASSFGGQGRTEAFF.

The genes are TRBV5-1 and TRBJ2-7, with D possibly TRBD2 on 8 matching bases. V dropped 2 bases and J dropped 0 bases, with 15 bases sitting between them. The CDR3 is made up of 16 amino acids. Germline CDR1 reads SGHRS; CDR2 reads YFSETQ. The CDR3 loop is CASSFREGAASYEQYF. CDR3 DNA sequence: TGCGCCAGCAGCTTTCGGGAGGGGGCGGCCTCCTACGAGCAGTACTTC.

CDR3 coding DNA: TGTGCCAGCTCAGCGGGACAGGCGACCTACTCCAATGAGCAGTTCTTC. Its translation is CASSAGQATYSNEQFF. J is TRBJ2-1 and V is TRBV18, with 8 bases fitting TRBD1. The CDR3 runs 16 residues. The germline gives CDR1 KGHSH, CDR2 LQKENI. V dropped 5 bases and J dropped 6; count of bases not matched to a gene: 12.

The CDR3 DNA follows: TGTGCCAGCAGCCCCCCTAGCGGGATACAAGAGACCCAGTACTTC. Its translation is CASSPPSGIQETQYF. V gene TRBV7-6 combines with J gene TRBJ2-5; TRBD2 matches 9 bases. Germline values: CDR1 SGHVS, CDR2 FNYEAQ. V lost 5 bases, J lost 2 bases, and 6 bases stayed unmatched. The CDR3 length is 15 residues.

V is TRBV29-1 and J is TRBJ2-5, with a tentative D call TRBD1 (6 bases). Trimming stripped 7 bases from V and 3 bases from J, with 12 bases between. The V gene's germline CDR1 is SQVTM and CDR2 ANQGSEA. The CDR3 has 12 residues. The CDR3 sequence is CSAGQREETQYF. Written as DNA, the CDR3 is TGCAGCGCTGGACAGCGAGAAGAGACCCAGTACTTC. Using reference TRBV29-1 and TRBJ2-5 for the parts outside the CDR3, the full variable domain is SAVISQKPSRDICQRGTSLTIQCQVDSQVTMMFWYRQQPGQSLTLIATANQGSEATYESGFVIDKFPISRPNLTFSTLTVSNMSPEDSSIYLCSAGQREETQYFGPGTRLLVL.

This clone was picked up one time. This sequence joins TRBV9 and TRBJ2-2; D may be TRBD2 (5 bases). The CDR3 consists of 14 residues. Trimming cost V 5 bases and J 0 bases, with 8 bases left between them. Germline V gene lookup returns CDR1 SGDLS and CDR2 YYNGEE. CDR3 amino acids: CASRPAANTGELFF. The CDR3 DNA reads TGTGCCAGCAGGCCAGCGGCGAACACCGGGGAGCTGTTTTTT.

The genes are TRBV7-2 and TRBJ1-5, with D unresolved. The germline CDR1 and CDR2 sequences are SGHTA and FQGNSA. Trimming pared 5 bases from V and 3 bases from J, leaving 17 bases between. The CDR3 has 16 residues. Here the CDR3 DNA reads TGTGCCAGCAGCCGGACCAGCGGCGCCTACAATCAGCCCCAGCATTTT. Translating it yields CASSRTSGAYNQPQHF.